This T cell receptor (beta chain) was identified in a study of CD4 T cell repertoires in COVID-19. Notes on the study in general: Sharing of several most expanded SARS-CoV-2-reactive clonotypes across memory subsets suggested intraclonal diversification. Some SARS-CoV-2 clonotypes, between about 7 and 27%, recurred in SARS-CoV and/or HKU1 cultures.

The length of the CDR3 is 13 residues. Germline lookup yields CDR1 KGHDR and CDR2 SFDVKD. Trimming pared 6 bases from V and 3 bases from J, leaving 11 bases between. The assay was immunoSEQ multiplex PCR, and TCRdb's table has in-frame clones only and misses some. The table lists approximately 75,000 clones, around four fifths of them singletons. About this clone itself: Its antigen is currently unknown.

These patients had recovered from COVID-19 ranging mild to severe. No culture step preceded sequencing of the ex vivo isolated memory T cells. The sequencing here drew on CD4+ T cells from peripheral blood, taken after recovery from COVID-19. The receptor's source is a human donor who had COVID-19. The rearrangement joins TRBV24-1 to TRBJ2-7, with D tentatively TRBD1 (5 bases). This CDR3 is CATSPDNYYEQYF. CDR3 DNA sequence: TGTGCCACCAGTCCGGACAACTACTACGAGCAGTACTTC.